These 24 T cell receptor beta chains were all obtained from the same sample, sequenced in a study of shared clonotypes between healthy human individuals. This table comes from immunoSEQ multiplex PCR, and its TCRdb copy is limited to in-frame clones, with some not included. The data contain roughly 2,000,000 clones, about 95% of them singletons. Selected positively for CCR7 and CD45RO-negative, naive CD8 cells excluded terminally differentiated effector memory CD45RA+ cells. The sequenced sample was naive CD8+ T cells sorted from blood. The receptors shown here come from a man between 18 and 35 years old in good health.

The rearrangement uses TRBV10-2 and TRBJ2-5; D might be TRBD2 (5 bases). The CDR3 is made up of 15 amino acids. Germline lookup yields CDR1 WSHSY and CDR2 SAAADI. Between the trimmed V and J ends, which lost 2 bases and 7 bases, there was a span of 17 bases. The CDR3 protein is CASSEISRPEGTQYF. The CDR3 DNA follows: TGCGCCAGCAGTGAGATTAGCCGACCTGAGGGGACCCAGTACTTC.

J is TRBJ1-1 and V is TRBV14; 8 bases line up with TRBD1. V trimming: 3 bases; J trimming: 0 bases; junction bases outside the gene matches: 12. Germline CDR1 SGHDN, CDR2 FVKESK. The CDR3 is 18 residues long. CDR3 in amino acids: CASSHGPGQATLNTEAFF. The CDR3 nucleotides read TGTGCCAGCAGCCACGGACCGGGACAGGCAACCTTGAACACTGAAGCTTTCTTT.

The rearrangement uses TRBV4-3 and TRBJ2-7, with TRBD2 matching 9 bases. The ends lost 4 bases at V and 2 bases at J; junction bases unmatched: 3. This CDR3 region has 14 residues. Germline CDR1 is LGHNA and CDR2 is YSLEER. CDR3 DNA: TGCGCCAGCAGCCCTAGCGGGACGACCTACGAGCAGTACTTC. Translation gives CASSPSGTTYEQYF.

The rearrangement joins TRBV7-9 to TRBJ2-7; D is perhaps TRBD1 (6 bases). The CDR3 is made up of 13 amino acids. Germline V gene lookup returns CDR1 SEHNR and CDR2 FQNEAQ (reference sequence). V lost 5 bases to trimming and J lost 3 bases, with 11 bases between them. For the CDR3, the DNA is TGTGCCAGCAGCCCGATAGGGGGCTACGAGCAGTACTTC. Its protein product is CASSPIGGYEQYF.

This sequence joins TRBV2 and TRBJ2-3; TRBD2 matches at 8 bases. Germline values: CDR1 SNHLY, CDR2 FYNNEI. The CDR3 sequence is 15 residues long. The ends lost 1 base at V and 1 base at J; junction bases unmatched: 1. The CDR3: CASSEGREGTDTQYF. CDR3 coding DNA: TGTGCCAGCAGTGAAGGGCGGGAGGGCACAGATACGCAGTATTTT.

The V call is TRBV5-1, the J call TRBJ1-2; 7 nucleotides match TRBD1. Germline V gene sequence: CDR1 SGHRS, CDR2 YFSETQ. This CDR3 spans 15 amino acids. The junction had 5 bases not matched to a gene; V was cut back by 0 bases and J by 3 bases. The CDR3 region is CASSLGQGAYYGYTF. The CDR3 DNA reads as TGCGCCAGCAGCTTGGGACAGGGTGCTTACTATGGCTACACCTTC.

The chain carries TRBV19 and TRBJ1-5, with 7 bases lining up with TRBD1. In germline, CDR1 is LNHDA, CDR2 SQIVND (reference sequence). Trimming took 1 base from V and 5 from J; bases not matched to a gene: 11. The CDR3 length is 17 residues. CDR3: CASSIVPGQPVDQPQHF. DNA of the CDR3: TGTGCCAGTAGTATAGTCCCGGGACAGCCAGTCGATCAGCCCCAGCATTTT.

The chain uses TRBV10-1 and TRBJ2-1; D uncertain. The CDR3 is 12 amino acids. The V end lost 0 bases, the J end lost 8 bases, and 5 bases lay between the germline ends. Per germline, CDR1 WNHNN and CDR2 SYGVQD (reference sequence). The CDR3 is CASSESTDEQFF. CDR3 DNA: TGCGCCAGCAGTGAGTCCACAGATGAGCAGTTCTTC.

The gene calls are TRBV5-1 and TRBJ2-1; D ambiguous. CDR3 length equals 15 residues. Per germline, CDR1 SGHRS and CDR2 YFSETQ. Deletions cut 0 bases from V and 2 bases from J, with 9 bases between. The CDR3, as DNA: TGCGCCAGCAGCTTGGAAGCTGTCACCTACAATGAGCAGTTCTTC. Encoded protein: CASSLEAVTYNEQFF. The full variable domain, its missing parts supplied by reference TRBV5-1 and TRBJ2-1, is KAGVTQTPRYLIKTRGQQVTLSCSPISGHRSVSWYQQTPGQGLQFLFEYFSETQRNKGNFPGRFSGRQFSNSRSEMNVSTLELGDSALYLCASSLEAVTYNEQFFGPGTRLTVL.

As for this clone: The same CDR3 can be traced to other DNA sequences in this sample. The chain links TRBV18 to TRBJ1-1; D gene unclear. Trimming took off 3 bases at V and 0 bases at J, with 5 bases between the two ends. CDR3 length: 13 residues. Per germline, CDR1 KGHSH and CDR2 LQKENI. CDR3 protein: CASSPPLNTEAFF. The CDR3 coding sequence is TGTGCCAGCTCACCCCCCCTGAACACTGAAGCTTTCTTT. The full variable domain, rest sourced from reference TRBV18 and TRBJ1-1, is NAGVMQNPRHLVRRRGQEARLRCSPMKGHSHVYWYRQLPEEGLKFMVYLQKENIIDESGMPKERFSAEFPKEGPSILRIQQVVRGDSAAYFCASSPPLNTEAFFGQGTRLTVV.

The chain carries TRBV7-3 and TRBJ2-3, with TRBD2 matching over 12 bases. The J segment lost 8 bases and the V segment lost 3 bases, leaving 6 bases of the junction unmatched. The CDR3 runs 15 residues. Germline V gene sequence: CDR1 SGHTA, CDR2 FQGTGA. The CDR3 here is CASSFLAGGPVTQYF. The CDR3 coding sequence is TGTGCCAGCAGCTTCCTAGCGGGGGGGCCTGTTACGCAGTATTTT.

In this sample, this clone turned up a few times. The same CDR3 arises from other DNA sequences in this sample as well. The chain couples TRBV5-1 to TRBJ2-1, with D possibly TRBD2 on 5 matching bases. The CDR3 contains 13 residues. Germline CDR1 is SGHRS and CDR2 is YFSETQ. V was trimmed by 0 bases and J by 4 bases, leaving 5 bases between them. The CDR3 DNA is TGCGCCAGCAGCTTGGGAGGGTACAATGAGCAGTTCTTC. Translated: CASSLGGYNEQFF.

The chain links TRBV7-9 to TRBJ2-7; 10 bases match TRBD2. With V trimmed by 3 bases and J by 1 base, 9 bases remained unmatched. The CDR3 extends over 17 amino acids. Germline V CDR1 and CDR2: SEHNR, FQNEAQ (reference sequence). CDR3 DNA sequence: TGTGCCAGCAGCTTTTCTAGCGGGGGCCTCAATTCCTACGAGCAGTACTTC. It is translated as CASSFSSGGLNSYEQYF.

The chain is built from TRBV6-5 and TRBJ1-1; D possibly corresponds to TRBD1 (6 bases). This CDR3 has 15 residues. Germline values: CDR1 MNHEY, CDR2 SVGAGI. V was pared by 0 bases and J by 7 bases, with 15 bases between. CDR3 DNA sequence: TGTGCCAGCAGTTACTCGAACCCAGTACAGGGTGAAGCTTTCTTT. It codes for CASSYSNPVQGEAFF.

This clone showed up just once. CDR3: CASSLGQGTGEQYF. Written as DNA, the CDR3 is TGCGCCAGCAGCTTGGGACAGGGTACAGGCGAGCAGTACTTC. This chain connects TRBV5-1 to TRBJ2-7; TRBD1 aligns across 7 bases. The length of the CDR3 is 14 residues. J lost 6 bases, V lost 0 bases, and 6 bases had no gene match. Per germline, CDR1 SGHRS and CDR2 YFSETQ.

The rearrangement joins TRBV4-3 to TRBJ1-1; D remains ambiguous. The CDR3 covers 14 residues. Germline V lookup: CDR1 LGHNA, CDR2 YSLEER. V shed 1 base and J shed 3 bases, with 9 bases lying between them. Here the CDR3 DNA reads TGCGCCAGCAGCCAAGGAGTTTCTGACACTGAAGCTTTCTTT. It is translated as CASSQGVSDTEAFF.

The chain couples TRBV7-8 to TRBJ2-7; possible D gene TRBD1, 5 bases. The V gene's germline CDR1 is SGHVS and CDR2 FQNEAQ. V shed 0 bases and J shed 4 bases, with 13 bases lying between them. There are 15 residues in the CDR3. The CDR3 reads CASSLALGVQYEQYF. In nucleotides, the CDR3 is TGTGCCAGCAGCTTAGCGCTAGGGGTTCAGTACGAGCAGTACTTC.

The chain employs TRBV27 and TRBJ1-3; D gene uncertain. CDR1 and CDR2 from the germline V gene are MNHEY and SMNVEV (reference sequence). Trimming pared 2 bases from V and 7 bases from J, leaving 12 bases between. This CDR3 has 14 amino acids. For the CDR3, the DNA is TGTGCCAGCAGTTTAGGAGGGCCCCGTAACACCATATATTTT. It encodes CASSLGGPRNTIYF.

CDR3: CASSPPGIGDSPLHF. CDR3 sequence (DNA): TGTGCCAGCAGCCCCCCCGGCATTGGAGACTCACCCCTCCACTTT. This rearrangement joins TRBV11-2 to TRBJ1-6; D uncertain. Germline lookup yields CDR1 SGHAT and CDR2 FQNNGV. The CDR3 has 15 amino acids. Trimming left V 5 bases short and J 10 bases short, with 18 bases between.

The chain combines TRBV27 with TRBJ2-7; D gene uncertain. The CDR3 runs to 14 residues. Trimming cost V 2 bases and J 2 bases, with 10 bases left between them. From germline, CDR1 is MNHEY and CDR2 SMNVEV (reference sequence). CDR3 sequence: CASSLADGTYEQYF. For the CDR3, the DNA is TGTGCCAGCAGTTTAGCCGACGGTACCTACGAGCAGTACTTC.

This clone has just one count. The chain combines TRBV2 with TRBJ1-4, with no clear D. The CDR3 loop spans 17 amino acids. V dropped 5 bases and J dropped 4 bases, with 20 bases sitting between them. Germline V gene sequence: CDR1 SNHLY, CDR2 FYNNEI. Here the CDR3 DNA reads TGTGCCAGCAGTAGTAGTATGAAAGAGGGTGGTAATGAAAAACTGTTTTTT. Translating gives CASSSSMKEGGNEKLFF.

The rearrangement links TRBV6-6 to TRBJ2-1; a weak D match, TRBD1 (5 bases). This CDR3 contains 13 residues. V was pared by 8 bases and J by 9 bases, with 17 bases between. The germline V gene encodes CDR1 MNHNY and CDR2 SVGAGI (reference sequence). The CDR3 bases are TGTGCCAGCGGGGCCCTAGTTAGAGGTGAGCAGTTCTTC. This translates into CASGALVRGEQFF.

This clone was observed a handful of times. The sample carries other DNA sequences with the same CDR3. V usage is TRBV27 and J usage is TRBJ2-7; perhaps TRBD1 as D (6 bases). The V gene lost 4 bases and the J gene lost 3 bases, with 7 bases spanning the gap. Germline loops: CDR1 MNHEY, CDR2 SMNVEV (reference sequence). This CDR3 contains 12 residues. The CDR3 loop reads CASSSQGYEQYF. CDR3 DNA sequence: TGTGCCAGCAGTTCACAGGGCTACGAGCAGTACTTC.

This sequence joins TRBV2 and TRBJ1-2; 10 bases fit TRBD1. CDR1 and CDR2 (germline): SNHLY, FYNNEI. The CDR3 loop spans 16 amino acids. With 3 bases clipped from V and 0 bases from J, the junction kept 4 bases outside the gene matches. CDR3 DNA: TGTGCCAGCAGTGACGGGACAGGGGCTCCTAACTATGGCTACACCTTC. This gives the protein CASSDGTGAPNYGYTF. Full variable domain (outside the CDR3, taken from reference TRBV2 and TRBJ1-2): EPEVTQTPSHQVTQMGQEVILRCVPISNHLYFYWYRQILGQKVEFLVSFYNNEISEKSEIFDDQFSVERPDGSNFTLKIRSTKLEDSAMYFCASSDGTGAPNYGYTFGSGTRLTVV.